Shown below are 16 T cell receptor beta chains from a single sample sequenced in a study of blood T cells in healthy people across ages. A second PCR, run for about 7 to 11 cycles, used a sample-barcoded 5' primer plus a J-beta primer mix. TCRdb re-called the 5' RACE reads with MiXCR, one entry per CDR3 protein. The table records hundreds of thousands of distinct CDR3 sequences, approximately 21% of them present only once. The sequenced material came from blood. These TCRs come from a man in his 70s in good health.

The rearrangement uses TRBV5-1 and TRBJ2-7; D is undetermined. The CDR3 consists of 15 residues. Germline assignment: CDR1 SGHRS and CDR2 YFSETQ. The V end was cut by 0 bases, the J end by 0 bases, with 10 bases between. The CDR3 loop reads CASSLVVDHSYEQYF. In nucleotides, the CDR3 is TGCGCCAGCAGCTTGGTAGTCGACCACTCCTACGAGCAGTACTTC.

This chain joins TRBV20-1 and TRBJ2-4; perhaps TRBD1 as D (6 bases). The V end lost 4 bases, the J end lost 3 bases, and 13 bases lay between the germline ends. This CDR3 region has 14 residues. Germline assignment: CDR1 DFQATT and CDR2 SNEGSKA (reference sequence). CDR3 sequence (DNA): TGCAGTGCTATAGGGGGACGGGGCAAAAACATTCAGTACTTC. This gives the protein CSAIGGRGKNIQYF.

This clonotype was observed at least ten times. V gene TRBV2 combines with J gene TRBJ2-1; either TRBD1 or TRBD2 may supply D (5 bases each). The V gene lost 6 bases and the J gene lost 7 bases, with 22 bases spanning the gap. Per the germline V gene, CDR1 is SNHLY and CDR2 is FYNNEI. CDR3 length: 16 residues. CDR3 DNA sequence: TGTGCCAGCAGCGGGGACCTCCTGACAGCTTCGAATGAGCAGTTCTTC. Translated: CASSGDLLTASNEQFF.

This clonotype was seen only a few times. The junction does not match germline at one end; this may be a read error. The chain links TRBV18 to TRBJ2-3; 7 bases are shared with TRBD1. The V gene's germline CDR1 is KGHSH and CDR2 LQKENI. This CDR3 is 18 amino acids long. The CDR3 loop is CTSSAFDLGTASTDTQYF. The CDR3 DNA reads TGTACCAGCTCAGCATTTGACCTTGGGACAGCTAGCACAGATACGCAGTATTTT.

The rearrangement links TRBV27 to TRBJ1-4, with 7 bases aligning to TRBD1. The CDR3 consists of 15 residues. Germline V lookup: CDR1 MNHEY, CDR2 SMNVEV (reference sequence). V lost 2 bases and J lost 6; bases outside the gene matches: 6. The CDR3 is CASSLDGRGDEKLFF. Here the CDR3 DNA reads TGTGCCAGCAGTTTAGACGGCAGGGGGGATGAAAAACTGTTTTTT.

The CDR3 region has the DNA TGTGCCACCATGGTAGGACAGGGGATTGGAGCTTTCTTT. It encodes CATMVGQGIGAFF. V and J are TRBV10-3 and TRBJ1-1; 9 positions match TRBD1. Trimming cost V 10 bases and J 10 bases; bases outside gene matches: 13. The CDR3 is 13 amino acids. The germline gives CDR1 ENHRY, CDR2 SYGVKD.

Only a few counts were recorded for this clonotype. This chain joins TRBV6-1 and TRBJ2-5; D uncertain. This CDR3 is built from 13 residues. The germline gives CDR1 MNHNS, CDR2 SASEGT. Trimming stripped 4 bases from V and 1 base from J, with 7 bases between. The CDR3 region has the DNA TGTGCCAGCAGTGTAACGGCCCAAGAGACCCAGTACTTC. Amino acid sequence: CASSVTAQETQYF.

The V gene is TRBV25-1, the J gene TRBJ1-1; D not certain. Trimming took off 7 bases at V and 4 bases at J, with 13 bases between the two ends. This CDR3 is built from 13 residues. Germline V lookup: CDR1 MGHDK, CDR2 SYGVNS. Written as DNA, the CDR3 is TGTGCCAGCACCCTGTGGGGTGGCACTGAAGCTTTCTTT. Its translation: CASTLWGGTEAFF.

A few counts support this clonotype. CDR3: CSALRGGSSYEQYF. The CDR3 nucleotides are TGCAGTGCCCTAAGGGGGGGCTCCTCCTACGAGCAGTACTTC. The chain recombines TRBV20-1 with TRBJ2-7, with a tentative D call TRBD2 (7 bases). The V gene lost 6 bases and the J gene lost 0 bases, with 15 bases spanning the gap. CDR3 size: 14 residues. CDR1 DFQATT and CDR2 SNEGSKA come from the germline V gene (reference sequence).

The chain links TRBV5-5 to TRBJ2-1, with 7 bases identical to TRBD1. The length of the CDR3 is 15 residues. CDR1 SGHKS and CDR2 YYEKEE come from the germline V gene (reference sequence). With V trimmed by 2 bases and J by 1 base, 3 bases remained unmatched. CDR3 bases: TGTGCCAGCAGCTTAGGGGGACAGTCCTACAATGAGCAGTTCTTC. Translated, it gives CASSLGGQSYNEQFF.

This clonotype was seen more than once but under ten times. V usage is TRBV2 and J usage is TRBJ2-1, with TRBD1 matching over 8 bases. V lost 6 bases to trimming and J lost 7 bases; unmatched junction nucleotides: 11. In germline, CDR1 is SNHLY, CDR2 FYNNEI. CDR3 length: 15 amino acids. The CDR3 sequence: CASSLIRTGMNEQFF. DNA for the CDR3: TGTGCCAGCAGCCTCATTAGGACAGGGATGAATGAGCAGTTCTTC.

This clonotype came up a few times. This rearrangement joins TRBV20-1 to TRBJ2-5; TRBD2 agrees at 10 bases. The DNA matches TRBJ2-1 better at its end, which makes the J call doubtful. This CDR3 contains 15 residues. CDR1 and CDR2 (germline): DFQATT, SNEGSKA (reference sequence). This CDR3 reads CSASKREGLRNEQFF. CDR3 DNA: TGCAGTGCTAGTAAGCGGGAGGGCCTTCGGAATGAGCAGTTCTTC.

The V gene is TRBV10-3, the J gene TRBJ2-7; tentatively, D is TRBD1 (6 bases). Germline assignment: CDR1 ENHRY and CDR2 SYGVKD. This CDR3 is 13 amino acids long. V lost 2 bases and J 1 base, leaving 6 bases between the germline ends. CDR3 in amino acids: CAISEGQSYEQYF. The CDR3 coding sequence is TGTGCCATCAGTGAGGGACAGTCCTACGAGCAGTACTTC.

The V and J genes are TRBV7-6 and TRBJ2-7; 8 bases align to TRBD2. Losses at the gene ends were 5 bases for V and 2 bases for J; bases not matched to a gene: 8. The CDR3 consists of 15 residues. Per the germline V gene, CDR1 is SGHVS and CDR2 is FNYEAQ. The CDR3 protein is CASSRRGGSPYEQYF. CDR3 nucleotide sequence: TGTGCCAGCAGCCGACGCGGGGGGTCGCCCTACGAGCAGTACTTC.

The gene calls are TRBV7-3 and TRBJ2-1; TRBD2 matches at 10 bases. CDR3 size: 15 residues. With 1 base clipped from V and 9 bases from J, the junction kept 6 bases outside the gene matches. Germline V gene lookup returns CDR1 SGHTA and CDR2 FQGTGA. CDR3 coding DNA: TGTGCCAGCAGCTTAAAGAGCGGGAGGGCCTTTGAGCAGTTCTTC. Protein product: CASSLKSGRAFEQFF.

Only a few counts were recorded for this clonotype. The rearrangement joins TRBV6-2 or TRBV6-3 to TRBJ2-6; unclear D gene. V dropped 4 bases and J dropped 0 bases, with 7 bases sitting between them. The CDR3 consists of 15 residues. From germline, CDR1 is MNHEY and CDR2 SVGEGT. Here the CDR3 reads CASSSFGSGANVLTF. DNA of the CDR3: TGTGCCAGCAGTTCGTTCGGCTCTGGGGCCAACGTCCTGACTTTC.